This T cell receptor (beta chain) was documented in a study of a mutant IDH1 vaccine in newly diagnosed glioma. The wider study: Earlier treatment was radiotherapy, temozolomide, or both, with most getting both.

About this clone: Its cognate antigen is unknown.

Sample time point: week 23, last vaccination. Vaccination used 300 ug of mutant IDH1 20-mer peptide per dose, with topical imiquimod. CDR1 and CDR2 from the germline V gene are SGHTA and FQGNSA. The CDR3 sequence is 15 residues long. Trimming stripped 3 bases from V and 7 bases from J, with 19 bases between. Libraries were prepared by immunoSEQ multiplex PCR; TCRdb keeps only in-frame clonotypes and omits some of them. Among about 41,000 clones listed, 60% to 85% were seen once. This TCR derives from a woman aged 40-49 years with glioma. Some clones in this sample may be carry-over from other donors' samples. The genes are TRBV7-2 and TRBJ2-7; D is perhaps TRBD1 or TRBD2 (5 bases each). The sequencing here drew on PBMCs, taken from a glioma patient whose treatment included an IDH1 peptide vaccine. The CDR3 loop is CASSFPGRELWEQYF. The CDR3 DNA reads TGTGCCAGCAGCTTCCCGGGACGGGAACTTTGGGAGCAGTACTTC.